The 10 T cell receptor beta chains below all came from one sample that was sequenced in a study of blood T cell repertoires in COVID-19. Clones were sequenced by immunoSEQ multiplex PCR, and TCRdb holds only the in-frame ones, with some missing. The sample records 200,000 or so clones, roughly nine tenths being singletons. Sequencing input: peripheral blood. These receptors originate from a woman aged 45-59 years with acute or convalescent COVID-19.

The chain is built from TRBV19 and TRBJ1-5, with 8 bases fitting TRBD1. The CDR3 is 13 residues long. Germline V CDR1 and CDR2: LNHDA, SQIVND (reference sequence). Germline trimming cut 10 bases from V and 2 bases from J; bases unmatched to any gene: 4. CDR3 nucleotide sequence: TGTGCCATCACAGGGGGGCGCAATCAGCCCCAGCATTTT. Translated: CAITGGRNQPQHF.

This clone appeared once. V usage is TRBV30 and J usage is TRBJ2-2, with D perhaps TRBD1 (5 bases). The CDR3 has 14 amino acids. Trimming removed 0 bases at V and 8 bases at J, with 13 bases between. CDR1 and CDR2 (germline): GTSNPN, SVGIG (reference sequence). This CDR3 reads CAWSVEAGAGELFF. The CDR3 DNA sequence: TGTGCCTGGAGTGTAGAGGCTGGGGCGGGGGAGCTGTTTTTT.

This clone has a handful of counts. The chain joins TRBV2 to TRBJ2-1; 9 bases map to TRBD2. The CDR3 has 15 amino acids. Germline V CDR1 and CDR2: SNHLY, FYNNEI. The V gene end was trimmed by 3 bases and the J gene end by 4 bases; junction bases not matched to a gene: 4. The CDR3 DNA reads as TGTGCCAGCAGTGAGAAGACTAGCGGATACAATGAGCAGTTCTTC. Translation: CASSEKTSGYNEQFF.

V gene TRBV19 combines with J gene TRBJ2-7, with TRBD1 matching over 8 bases. The CDR3 loop spans 15 amino acids. V lost 3 bases, J lost 4 bases, and 8 bases stayed unmatched. CDR1 is LNHDA and CDR2 is SQIVND in the germline V gene (reference sequence). CDR3 amino acids: CASSINPGGRYEQYF. Here the CDR3 DNA reads TGTGCCAGTAGTATCAACCCAGGGGGCAGGTACGAGCAGTACTTC.

Written as DNA, the CDR3 is TGTGCCTGGCACAGGGGGGCGAACACTGAAGCTTTCTTT. This sequence encodes CAWHRGANTEAFF. V usage is TRBV30 and J usage is TRBJ1-1; 8 nucleotides agree with TRBD1. V trimming: 5 bases; J trimming: 1 base; junction bases outside the gene matches: 3. The length of the CDR3 is 13 residues. Germline V CDR1 and CDR2: GTSNPN, SVGIG (reference sequence). Variable domain in full (rest from reference TRBV30 and TRBJ1-1): SQTIHQWPATLVQPVGSPLSLECTVEGTSNPNLYWYRQAAGRGLQLLFYSVGIGQISSEVPQNLSASRPQDRQFILSSKKLLLSDSGFYLCAWHRGANTEAFFGQGTRLTVV.

The CDR3 loop reads CSVESINNEQFF. The CDR3 nucleotides read TGCAGCGTTGAGAGCATAAACAATGAGCAGTTCTTC. This chain connects TRBV29-1 to TRBJ2-1; D gene ambiguous. The CDR3 consists of 12 residues. Germline CDR1 and CDR2: SQVTM and ANQGSEA. With 3 bases removed from V and 5 bases from J, the gap between germline ends came to 8 bases.

The chain carries TRBV6-5 and TRBJ1-5; 7 positions agree with TRBD1. V lost 5 bases to trimming and J lost 2 bases; unmatched junction nucleotides: 6. The CDR3 covers 15 residues. CDR1 and CDR2 (germline): MNHEY, SVGAGI. The CDR3 loop is CASSNRGGGNQPQHF. CDR3 coding DNA: TGTGCCAGCAGTAACAGGGGAGGCGGCAATCAGCCCCAGCATTTT.

J is TRBJ1-5 and V is TRBV19; TRBD1 might be the D (6 bases). The CDR3 has 15 residues. Germline assignment: CDR1 LNHDA and CDR2 SQIVND (reference sequence). V gave up 5 bases and J gave up 15 bases, with 26 bases separating them. The CDR3 here is CASSAWAAKPQGRHF. CDR3 DNA sequence: TGTGCCAGTAGTGCCTGGGCTGCCAAGCCCCAGGGGCGGCATTTT.

The chain couples TRBV9 to TRBJ2-2; D gene unclear. Trimming shortened V by 4 bases and J by 4 bases, and 5 bases separated the two germline ends. This CDR3 comprises 12 residues. Germline CDR1 and CDR2: SGDLS and YYNGEE. The CDR3 protein is CASSRGTGELFF. The CDR3 DNA follows: TGTGCCAGCAGCCGAGGCACCGGGGAGCTGTTTTTT. Filled out from reference TRBV9 and TRBJ2-2, the complete variable domain reads DSGVTQTPKHLITATGQRVTLRCSPRSGDLSVYWYQQSLDQGLQFLIQYYNGEERAKGNILERFSAQQFPDLHSELNLSSLELGDSALYFCASSRGTGELFFGEGSRLTVL.

The chain carries TRBV4-3 and TRBJ2-1, with D possibly being TRBD1 (6 bases). The germline gives CDR1 LGHNA, CDR2 YSLEER. V lost 3 bases to trimming and J lost 8 bases, with 14 bases between them. The CDR3 totals 14 residues. CDR3 sequence reads: CASSQEDSRHEQFF. The CDR3 bases are TGCGCCAGCAGCCAGGAGGACAGTCGGCATGAGCAGTTCTTC.